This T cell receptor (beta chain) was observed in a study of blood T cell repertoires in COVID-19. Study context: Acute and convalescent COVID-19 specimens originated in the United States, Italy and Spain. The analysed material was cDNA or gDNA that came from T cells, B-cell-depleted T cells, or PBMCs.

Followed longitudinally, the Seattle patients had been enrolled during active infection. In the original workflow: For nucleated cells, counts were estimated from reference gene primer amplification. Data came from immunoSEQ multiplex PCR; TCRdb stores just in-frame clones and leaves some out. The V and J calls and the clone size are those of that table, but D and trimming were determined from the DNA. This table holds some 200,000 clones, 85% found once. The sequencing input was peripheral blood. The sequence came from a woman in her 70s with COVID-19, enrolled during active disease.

CDR3 in DNA: TGTGCCAGCAGCACCGGGCAGGGCAACTATGGCTACACCTTC. Translating it yields CASSTGQGNYGYTF. The rearrangement joins TRBV9 to TRBJ1-2; D may be TRBD1 (5 bases). With 4 bases removed from V and 2 bases from J, the gap between germline ends came to 12 bases. The CDR3 length is 14 residues. Germline-derived CDR1 and CDR2 are SGDLS and YYNGEE.